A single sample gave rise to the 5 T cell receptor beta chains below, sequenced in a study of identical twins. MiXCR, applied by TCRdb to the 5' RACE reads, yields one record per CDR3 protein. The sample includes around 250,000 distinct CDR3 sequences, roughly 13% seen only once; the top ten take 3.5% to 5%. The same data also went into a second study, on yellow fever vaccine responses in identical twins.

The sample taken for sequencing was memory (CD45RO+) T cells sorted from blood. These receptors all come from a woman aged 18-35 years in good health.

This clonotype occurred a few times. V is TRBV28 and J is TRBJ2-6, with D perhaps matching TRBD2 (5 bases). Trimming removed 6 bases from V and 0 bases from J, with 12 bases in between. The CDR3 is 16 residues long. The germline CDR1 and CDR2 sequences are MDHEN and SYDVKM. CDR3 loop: CASSQNAGSGANVLTF. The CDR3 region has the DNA TGTGCCAGCAGCCAAAACGCGGGCTCTGGGGCCAACGTCCTGACTTTC.

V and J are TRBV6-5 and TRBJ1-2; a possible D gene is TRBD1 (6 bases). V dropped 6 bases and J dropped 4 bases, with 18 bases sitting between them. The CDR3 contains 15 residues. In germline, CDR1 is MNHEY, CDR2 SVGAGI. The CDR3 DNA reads TGTGCCAGCAGCTATTCTCGGACAGCCTCCTATGGCTACACCTTC. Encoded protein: CASSYSRTASYGYTF.

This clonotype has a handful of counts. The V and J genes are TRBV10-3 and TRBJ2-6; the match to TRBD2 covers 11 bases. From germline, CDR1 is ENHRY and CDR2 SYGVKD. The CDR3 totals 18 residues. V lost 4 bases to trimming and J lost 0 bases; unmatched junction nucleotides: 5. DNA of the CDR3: TGTGCCATCAGTGGCCGACTAGCGGGGAGCTCTGGGGCCAACGTCCTGACTTTC. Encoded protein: CAISGRLAGSSGANVLTF.

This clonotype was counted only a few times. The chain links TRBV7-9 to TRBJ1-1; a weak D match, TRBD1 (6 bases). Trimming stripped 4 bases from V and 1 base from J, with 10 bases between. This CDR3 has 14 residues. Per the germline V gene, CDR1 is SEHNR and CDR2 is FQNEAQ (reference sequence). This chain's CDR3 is CASSSMTGNTEAFF. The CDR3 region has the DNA TGTGCCAGCAGCTCGATGACAGGGAACACTGAAGCTTTCTTT.

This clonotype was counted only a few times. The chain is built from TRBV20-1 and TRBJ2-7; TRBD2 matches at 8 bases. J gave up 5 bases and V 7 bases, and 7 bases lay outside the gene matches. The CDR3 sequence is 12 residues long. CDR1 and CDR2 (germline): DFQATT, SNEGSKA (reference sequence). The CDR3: CSVIGRADEQYF. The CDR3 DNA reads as TGCAGTGTTATCGGGAGGGCGGACGAGCAGTACTTC.